The subject of this entry is one TCR beta chain. Its antigen is unidentified. TCRdb processed the 5' RACE reads anew with MiXCR; each CDR3 protein has one entry. The repertoire includes more than 650,000 distinct CDR3 sequences, about an eighth of them detected once, and roughly 0.51% sits in the top ten. The sample belongs to a study of CD8 T cells in ankylosing spondylitis. J gave up 3 bases and V 4 bases, and 13 bases lay outside the gene matches. Germline CDR1 is SGHTS and CDR2 is YDEGEE. The CDR3 totals 16 residues. Broader study findings: Made up of several highly homologous variants, a TCR beta motif appeared characteristic of ankylosing spondylitis blood.

The receptor was isolated from a male donor with ankylosing spondylitis. The rearrangement links TRBV5-8 to TRBJ2-7; 7 positions agree with TRBD1. Material for sequencing was blood, either unsorted or a sorted T cell fraction (not recorded which). The CDR3 DNA follows: TGTGCCAGCAGCAGACAGGGCGCGAATCCTTACTACGAGCAGTACTTC. Translation gives CASSRQGANPYYEQYF.